This T cell receptor beta chain was sequenced for a study of cytomegalovirus exposure and HLA in healthy donors (dated by TCRdb to between 2016 and 2019). Study-wide context: An earlier analysis of approximately 640 of the donors reported 250 to 350 Gb of sequence data and about 100 million unique TCR beta sequences from about 200 million T cells. Rather than using new phenotypic data, the later analysis identified candidate immune exposures from TCR beta sequences and from how often those sequences occurred across donors. To study patterns of TCR occurrence, a later analysis re-analyzed previously published TCR beta repertoires from 666 donors and added high-resolution HLA genotyping. The study was designed to test whether signatures of past pathogen exposure could be identified by cataloging public T cell receptors. HLA typing covered class I and class II loci at four-digit resolution. Genome-wide SNP genotypes for about 60% of the roughly 700 donors were used in a later genetic analysis, which treated that subset as a discovery cohort. Across roughly 420 genotyped donors of the cohort, an average of roughly 230,000 unique TCR beta nucleotide sequences per donor were sequenced, and 15% to 20% of those sequences were non-productive. Four or five DR-DQ haplotypes were treated as single units for association and clustering because of strong linkage in the cohort. The genetic ancestry cluster associated with self-reported Caucasian donors included approximately 85% of the roughly 400 genotyped donors. The number of typed donors differed by locus: roughly 629-640 for A, B, C, DRB1 and DQB1; some 500 for DQA1; 600 to 610 for DPA1; and 400 to 480 for DPB1. Every discovery cohort repertoire had been produced on one sequencing platform. Donor age, sex, ethnicity and CMV serostatus were compiled together with the repertoire data. To decide whether each TCR beta V gene segment behaved as functional or pseudogenic, an earlier analysis of approximately 590 of the donors relied on high-throughput TCR beta sequencing. An early release covering over 500 HLA-typed donors comprised roughly 300 gigabases of sequencing data and tens of millions of unique TCR sequences. The study used immunosequencing to profile the T cell repertoires of about 670 subjects and linked those repertoires to cytomegalovirus serostatus. A separate validation cohort of approximately 130 different subjects was used in addition to the approximately 670-subject first cohort. High-throughput TCR immunosequencing, statistical association of individual TCRs with disease status, and machine learning were combined to predict cytomegalovirus infection status. Here is what the overall study found, with its caveats: An earlier analysis of approximately 500 of the donors showed that most TCR beta V segments appeared in productive rearrangements either about 90% or about 30% of the time, which broadly matched IMGT annotations. According to the authors, the approach could potentially be generalized to other disease states and immunological phenotypes. In a later analysis, most CMV-associated TCR beta chains were found to appear HLA-restricted, with HLA associations seemingly driven largely by CMV exposure. For the cohort, immune exposure information was limited to CMV serostatus. A further reported finding was that TCR beta sequences accurately predicted the HLA-A and HLA-B alleles for most subjects in the first cohort. Because counts were too low, seventeen rarely observed V segments, including chromosome 9 orphons, were excluded from the earlier analysis of fewer than 650 of the donors. A cluster of highly shared sequence variants was judged likely to be a technical artifact of the sequencing pipeline. When HLA alleles, especially DR and DQ, strongly co-occurred, attributing TCR associations to individual alleles was difficult. A few of the identified cytomegalovirus-associated TCR beta chains were confirmed in vitro to be specific for cytomegalovirus antigens. Correlated functional status among segregating V segments might reflect linkage disequilibrium, but an unknown experimental factor could not be ruled out. In the study, 164 TCR beta chains were listed as associated with cytomegalovirus. In a later analysis, TCR association rates were found to vary across HLA loci, with the most associated TCRs seen for DRB1 alleles and the fewest for HLA-C alleles. Sequencing depth was assumed to be roughly uniform across donors in the presence/absence analyses, though that assumption may not hold. In a later genetic analysis, a missense DCLRE1C variant was associated with V-gene and J-gene trimming of TCR beta chains, and the association was replicated in an independent cohort. According to a later genetic analysis, donors in an Asian-associated ancestry cluster had fewer N-insertions in productive TCRs than the approximately 670-donor mean. A later analysis found that HLA-associated TCR beta chains were more clonally expanded and had lower generation probabilities than equally common non-associated chains. Across donors, most TCR sequences were observed very rarely, whereas some public TCRs were present in many individuals. Because HLA typing was missing for some donors at each locus, association tests included only the typed subset. This cohort had only TCR beta chains sequenced, and the lack of alpha or paired-chain data limited which features could be detected. At a false discovery rate of 0.05, a later analysis linked about 17,000 TCR beta sequences to specific HLA alleles. Cytomegalovirus status was reported to be diagnosed by the classifier with high specificity and sensitivity in both the original and validation cohorts. A later analysis reported that several top co-occurrence clusters appeared linked to parvovirus B19, influenza, CMV and Epstein-Barr virus.

Library preparation used the immunoSEQ multiplex PCR assay. For the multiplex PCR, a mixture combining 60 forward primers for TCR Vbeta segments and 13 reverse primers for TCR Jbeta segments was used. A multiplex PCR assay on genomic DNA amplified the CDR3 region of rearranged TCR beta genes. The Illumina HiSeq System was used to sequence the amplified TCR beta libraries as 87-base-pair reads. The original pipeline was this. Across the 500 to 850 repertoires, a later analysis counted about 81 million unique TCR beta chains, some 11 million of which were shared by at least two donors. To remove PCR and sequencing errors, raw reads were error-corrected and collapsed into unique sequences using a nearest-neighbor algorithm that merged closely related sequences. V, D and J gene segments were assigned by aligning CDR3 sequences to IMGT reference sequences. Each retained sequence needed at least a six-nucleotide match to both a V gene segment and a J gene segment. A rearrangement counted as productive if the CDR3 had no stop codons and remained in frame with V and J, and every other rearrangement counted as non-productive. Following IMGT convention, CDR3 was defined as the stretch from the second conserved V-encoded cysteine up to the conserved J-encoded phenylalanine. The earlier analysis of 587 of the donors excluded sequences that lacked an unambiguous match to a single V gene segment. In an earlier analysis of a few hundred of the donors, a V segment was called functional when productive rearrangements were above 56.7%, and segregating when the standard deviation between donors exceeded 5%. A statistical classification framework was built for diagnosing cytomegalovirus status from the catalog of TCR beta chain sequences. A later analysis assigned V and J genes by comparing TCR nucleotide sequences with IMGT/GENE-DB human TR gene sequences. Using the TCRdist pipeline, a later analysis assigned CDR3 sequences along with most-parsimonious VDJ recombination scenarios. In a later analysis, each TCR beta chain was defined by its CDR3 amino acid sequence together with its V-gene family, and reads without a unique V-gene family were excluded. As a way to deal with suspected cross-contamination and a sequencing artifact, a later analysis dropped 640 or so nucleotide sequences that were highly shared and had low generation probability. In a later analysis, a clonal expansion index was calculated for each public chain from normalized within-repertoire ranks of inferred template counts. In a later analysis, generation probabilities were computed using a VDJ recombination model fitted to out-of-frame rearrangements, and the results were checked against IGoR. Hypergeometric tests were used in a later analysis to score TCR-TCR, TCR-HLA and TCR-CMV co-occurrence, with a repertoire-size bias correction applied to the TCR pairs. To estimate false discovery rates, a later analysis permuted the HLA or CMV assignments 20 times. A later analysis grouped co-occurring TCRs with DBSCAN, adding TCRdist sequence similarity when clustering within HLA-allele-positive subsets. For co-occurrence clustering, repertoires with fewer than 30,000 or more than 120,000 public chains were excluded, along with four or five repertoires with anomalous nucleotide sharing. TCRdb limited this immuneACCESS table to in-frame rearrangements with V and J called. A share of clones is missing; checked studies link under half to unresolved V genes, and the rest is unexplained. V, J and clone size are those of that table, while D and trimming were read from the DNA. Recorded for this sample are about 140,000 clones; approximately 80% of them occurred a single time. The biggest ten clones account for under 1.5% of the sample.

Concerning this clone: What antigen it recognizes has not been identified. Per-base qualities were not stored, and no clone one base away is much larger.

In total, fewer than 750 healthy bone marrow donors made up the cohort. Cohort members were all nominally healthy when sampled, although unrecorded immune exposures were likely present. The donor was CMV seropositive and belonged to the group of a few hundred seropositive cohort members. Every donor gave a peripheral blood sample, and the peripheral blood mononuclear cells from that sample were used for TCR beta sequencing. The Qiagen DNeasy Blood Extraction Kit was used to extract genomic DNA from the blood cell samples. The receptor was isolated from a male donor in good health and CMV-seropositive. Sequenced sample: PBMCs.

The DNA is as follows: TGTGCCAGCAGCCCCGGCGGGGGGCGGGTCGAGCAGTACTTC. The encoded protein is CASSPGGGRVEQYF. The receptor chain draws on TRBV7-3 and TRBJ2-7, with 8 bases aligning to TRBD2. The CDR3 measures 14 amino acids from cysteine to phenylalanine. Only the CDR3 part of the read is kept: 42 bases, read in frame from the first base. Clipping removes 5 bases from V and 6 bases from J, with 9 as the unmatched junction base count. CDR1 and CDR2, per the germline V gene, are SGHTA and FQGTGA.